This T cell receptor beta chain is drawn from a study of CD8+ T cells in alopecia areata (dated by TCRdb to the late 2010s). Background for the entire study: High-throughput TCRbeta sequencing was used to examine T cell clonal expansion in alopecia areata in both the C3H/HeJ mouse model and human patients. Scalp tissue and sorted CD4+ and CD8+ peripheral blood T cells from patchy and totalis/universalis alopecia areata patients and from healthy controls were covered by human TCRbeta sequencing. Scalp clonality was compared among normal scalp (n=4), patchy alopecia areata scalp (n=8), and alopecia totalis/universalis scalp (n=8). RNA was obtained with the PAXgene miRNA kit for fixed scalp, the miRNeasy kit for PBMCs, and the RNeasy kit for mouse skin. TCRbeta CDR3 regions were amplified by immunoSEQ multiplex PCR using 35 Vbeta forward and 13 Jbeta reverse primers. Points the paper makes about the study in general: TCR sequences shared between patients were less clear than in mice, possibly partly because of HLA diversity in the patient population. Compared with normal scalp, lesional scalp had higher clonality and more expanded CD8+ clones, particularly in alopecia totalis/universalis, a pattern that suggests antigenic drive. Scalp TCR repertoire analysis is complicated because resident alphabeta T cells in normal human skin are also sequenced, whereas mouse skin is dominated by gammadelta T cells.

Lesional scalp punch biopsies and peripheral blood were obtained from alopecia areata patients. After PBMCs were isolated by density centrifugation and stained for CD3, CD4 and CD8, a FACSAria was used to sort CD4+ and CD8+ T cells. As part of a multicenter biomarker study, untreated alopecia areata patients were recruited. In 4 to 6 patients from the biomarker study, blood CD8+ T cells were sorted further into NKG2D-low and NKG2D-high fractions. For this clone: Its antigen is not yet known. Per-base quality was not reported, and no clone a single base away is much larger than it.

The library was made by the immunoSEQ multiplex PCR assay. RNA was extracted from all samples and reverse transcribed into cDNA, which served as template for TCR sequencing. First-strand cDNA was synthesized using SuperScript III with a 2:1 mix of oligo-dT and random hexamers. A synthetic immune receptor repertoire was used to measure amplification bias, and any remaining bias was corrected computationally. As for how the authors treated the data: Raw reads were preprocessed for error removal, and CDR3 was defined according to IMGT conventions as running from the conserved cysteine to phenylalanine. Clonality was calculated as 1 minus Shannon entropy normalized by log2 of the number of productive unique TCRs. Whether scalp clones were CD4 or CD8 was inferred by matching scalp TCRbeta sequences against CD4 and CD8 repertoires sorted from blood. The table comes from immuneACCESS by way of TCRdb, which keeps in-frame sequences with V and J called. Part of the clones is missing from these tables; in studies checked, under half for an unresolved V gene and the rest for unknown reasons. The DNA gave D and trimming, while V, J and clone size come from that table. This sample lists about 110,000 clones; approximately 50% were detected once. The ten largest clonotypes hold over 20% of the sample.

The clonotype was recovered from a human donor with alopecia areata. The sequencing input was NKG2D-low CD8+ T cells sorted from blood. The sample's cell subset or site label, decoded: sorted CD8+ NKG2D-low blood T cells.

The CDR3 corresponds to CASSLVGVGKTQYF. The bases read TGTGCCAGCAGCTTGGTGGGAGTTGGCAAAACCCAGTACTTC. The chain joins TRBV7-8 to TRBJ2-5; the best D guess is TRBD2, with 5 bases matching. At the junction V is shortened by 3 bases and J by 8 bases, with 16 bases in between. Inclusive of the bounding cysteine and phenylalanine, the CDR3 is 14 residues long. Just the 42-base CDR3 DNA is kept, in frame starting at base 1. Taken from the germline V gene, the CDR1 and CDR2 loops are SGHVS and FQNEAQ.